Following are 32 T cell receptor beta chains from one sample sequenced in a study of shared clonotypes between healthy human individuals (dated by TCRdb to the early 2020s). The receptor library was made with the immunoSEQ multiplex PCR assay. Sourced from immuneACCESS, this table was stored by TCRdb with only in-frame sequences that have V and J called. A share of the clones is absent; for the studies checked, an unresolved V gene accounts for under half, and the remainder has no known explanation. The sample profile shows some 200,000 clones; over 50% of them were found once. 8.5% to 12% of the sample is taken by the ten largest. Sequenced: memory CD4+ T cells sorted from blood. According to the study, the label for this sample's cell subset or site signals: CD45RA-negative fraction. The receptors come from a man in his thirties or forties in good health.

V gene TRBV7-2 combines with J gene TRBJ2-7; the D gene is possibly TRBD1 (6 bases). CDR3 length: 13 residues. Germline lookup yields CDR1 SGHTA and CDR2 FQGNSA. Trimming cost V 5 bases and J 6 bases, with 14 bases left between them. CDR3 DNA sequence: TGTGCCAGCAGCAGCAGGACAGTTGGCGAGCAGTACTTC. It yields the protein CASSSRTVGEQYF.

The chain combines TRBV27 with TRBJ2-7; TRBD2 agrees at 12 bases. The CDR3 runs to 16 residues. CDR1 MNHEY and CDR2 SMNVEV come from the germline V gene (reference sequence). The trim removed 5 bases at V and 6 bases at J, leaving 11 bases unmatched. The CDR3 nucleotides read TGTGCCAGCAGTCACCTAACTAGCGGGAGGAATCGCGAGCAGTACTTC. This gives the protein CASSHLTSGRNREQYF.

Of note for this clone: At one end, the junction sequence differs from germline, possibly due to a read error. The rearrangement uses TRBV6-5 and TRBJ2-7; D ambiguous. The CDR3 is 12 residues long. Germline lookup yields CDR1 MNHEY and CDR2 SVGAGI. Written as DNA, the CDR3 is TGTGCCAGCACTTCCGCCGCGTACGTGCAGTACTTC. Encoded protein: CASTSAAYVQYF.

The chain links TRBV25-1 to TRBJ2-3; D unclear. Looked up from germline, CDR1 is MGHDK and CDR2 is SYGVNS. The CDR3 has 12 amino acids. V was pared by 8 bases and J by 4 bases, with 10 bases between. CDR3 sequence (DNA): TGTGCCAGCCACTCCGGAGCAGATACGCAGTATTTT. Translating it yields CASHSGADTQYF.

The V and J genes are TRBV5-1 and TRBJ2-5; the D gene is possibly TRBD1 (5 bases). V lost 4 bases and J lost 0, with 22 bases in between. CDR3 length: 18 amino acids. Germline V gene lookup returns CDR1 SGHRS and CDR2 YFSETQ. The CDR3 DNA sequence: TGCGCCAGCAGCAGCATGGGGCGAGACAGACTGTACCAAGAGACCCAGTACTTC. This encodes CASSSMGRDRLYQETQYF.

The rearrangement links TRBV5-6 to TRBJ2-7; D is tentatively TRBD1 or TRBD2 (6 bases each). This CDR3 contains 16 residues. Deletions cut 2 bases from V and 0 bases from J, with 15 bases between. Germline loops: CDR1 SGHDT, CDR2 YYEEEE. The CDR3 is CASSFYLRDISYEQYF. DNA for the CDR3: TGTGCCAGCAGCTTTTATTTGCGGGACATCTCCTACGAGCAGTACTTC.

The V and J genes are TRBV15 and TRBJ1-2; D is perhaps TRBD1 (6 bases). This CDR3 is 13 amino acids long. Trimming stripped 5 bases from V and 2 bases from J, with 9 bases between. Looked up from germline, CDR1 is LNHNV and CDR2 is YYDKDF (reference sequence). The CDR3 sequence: CATSPGQNYGYTF. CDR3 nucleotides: TGTGCCACCAGCCCAGGACAGAACTATGGCTACACCTTC.

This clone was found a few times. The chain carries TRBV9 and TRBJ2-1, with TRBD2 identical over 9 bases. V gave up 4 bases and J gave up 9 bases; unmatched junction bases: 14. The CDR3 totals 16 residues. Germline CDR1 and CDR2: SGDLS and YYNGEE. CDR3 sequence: CASSIVAGVEFREQFF. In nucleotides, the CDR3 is TGTGCCAGCAGCATTGTAGCGGGAGTCGAATTCCGTGAGCAGTTCTTC.

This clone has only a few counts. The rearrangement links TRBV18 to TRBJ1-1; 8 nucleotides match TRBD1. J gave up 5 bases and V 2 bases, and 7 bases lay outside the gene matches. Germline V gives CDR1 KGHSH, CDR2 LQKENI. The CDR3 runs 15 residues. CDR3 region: CASSPDRGWGTEAFF. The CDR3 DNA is TGTGCCAGCTCACCAGACAGGGGCTGGGGAACTGAAGCTTTCTTT.

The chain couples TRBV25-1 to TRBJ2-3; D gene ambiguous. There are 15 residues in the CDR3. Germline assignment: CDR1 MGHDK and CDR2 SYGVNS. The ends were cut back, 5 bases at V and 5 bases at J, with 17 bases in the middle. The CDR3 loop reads CASSSKTPAQDTQYF. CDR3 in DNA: TGTGCCAGCAGTAGTAAAACGCCGGCACAAGATACGCAGTATTTT.

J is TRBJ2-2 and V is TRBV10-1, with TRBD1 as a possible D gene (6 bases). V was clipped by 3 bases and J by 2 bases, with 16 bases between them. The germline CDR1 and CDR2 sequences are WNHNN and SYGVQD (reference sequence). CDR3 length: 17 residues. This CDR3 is CASSDIRTARNTGELFF. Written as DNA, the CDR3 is TGCGCCAGCAGTGACATCCGGACAGCCCGTAACACCGGGGAGCTGTTTTTT.

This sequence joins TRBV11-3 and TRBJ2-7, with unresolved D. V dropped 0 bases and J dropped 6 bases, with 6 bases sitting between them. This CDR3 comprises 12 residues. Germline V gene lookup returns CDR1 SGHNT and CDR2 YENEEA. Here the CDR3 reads CASSLDTTEQYF. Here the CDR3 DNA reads TGTGCCAGCAGCTTAGACACCACCGAGCAGTACTTC.

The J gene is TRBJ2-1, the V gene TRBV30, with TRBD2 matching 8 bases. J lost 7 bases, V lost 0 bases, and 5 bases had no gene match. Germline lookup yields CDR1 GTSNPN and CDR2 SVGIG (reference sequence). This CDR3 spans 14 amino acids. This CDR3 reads CAWSVAGGLNEQFF. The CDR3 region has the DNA TGTGCCTGGAGTGTGGCGGGGGGACTGAATGAGCAGTTCTTC.

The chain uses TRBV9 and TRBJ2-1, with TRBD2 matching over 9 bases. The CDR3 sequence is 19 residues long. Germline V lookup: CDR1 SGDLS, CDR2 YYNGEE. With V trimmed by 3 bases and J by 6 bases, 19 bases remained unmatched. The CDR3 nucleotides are TGTGCCAGCAGCGCAGATAAACCAGGGACTAGCTACCGGGGCAATGAGCAGTTCTTC. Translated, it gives CASSADKPGTSYRGNEQFF.

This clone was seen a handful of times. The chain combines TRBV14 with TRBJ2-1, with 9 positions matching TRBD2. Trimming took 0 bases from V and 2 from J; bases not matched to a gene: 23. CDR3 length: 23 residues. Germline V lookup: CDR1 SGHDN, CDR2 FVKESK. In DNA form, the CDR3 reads TGTGCCAGCAGCCAAGATCATCTTCCGTGGCGGGAGGGCCAGAGCGAGGCCTACAATGAGCAGTTCTTC. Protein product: CASSQDHLPWREGQSEAYNEQFF.

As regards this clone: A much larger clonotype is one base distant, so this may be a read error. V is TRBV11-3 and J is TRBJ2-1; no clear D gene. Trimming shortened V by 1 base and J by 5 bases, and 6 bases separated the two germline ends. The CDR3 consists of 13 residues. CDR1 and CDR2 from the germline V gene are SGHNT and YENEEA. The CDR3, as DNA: TGTGCCAGCAGCTTAGGCCAGAACAATGAGCAGTTCTTC. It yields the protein CASSLGQNNEQFF.

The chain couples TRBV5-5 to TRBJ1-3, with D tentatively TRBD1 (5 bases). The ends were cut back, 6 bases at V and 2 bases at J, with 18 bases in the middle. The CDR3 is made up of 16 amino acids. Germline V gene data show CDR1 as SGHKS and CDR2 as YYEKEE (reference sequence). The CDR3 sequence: CASIHSPGVPGNTIYF. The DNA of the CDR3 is TGTGCCAGCATCCACTCCCCGGGGGTCCCTGGAAACACCATATATTTT.

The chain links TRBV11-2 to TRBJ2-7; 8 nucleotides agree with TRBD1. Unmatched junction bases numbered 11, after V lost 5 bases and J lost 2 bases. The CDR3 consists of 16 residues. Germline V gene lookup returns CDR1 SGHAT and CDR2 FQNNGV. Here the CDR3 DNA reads TGTGCCAGCAGCCCAGCAACCGGGACAGGCCCCTACGAGCAGTACTTC. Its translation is CASSPATGTGPYEQYF.

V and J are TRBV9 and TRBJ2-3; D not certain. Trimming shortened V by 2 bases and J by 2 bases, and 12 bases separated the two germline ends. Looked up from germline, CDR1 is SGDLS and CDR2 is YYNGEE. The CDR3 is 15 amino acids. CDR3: CASSVIGRITDTQYF. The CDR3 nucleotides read TGTGCCAGCAGCGTTATCGGAAGGATCACAGATACGCAGTATTTT. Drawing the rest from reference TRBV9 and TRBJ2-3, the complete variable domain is DSGVTQTPKHLITATGQRVTLRCSPRSGDLSVYWYQQSLDQGLQFLIQYYNGEERAKGNILERFSAQQFPDLHSELNLSSLELGDSALYFCASSVIGRITDTQYFGPGTRLTVL.

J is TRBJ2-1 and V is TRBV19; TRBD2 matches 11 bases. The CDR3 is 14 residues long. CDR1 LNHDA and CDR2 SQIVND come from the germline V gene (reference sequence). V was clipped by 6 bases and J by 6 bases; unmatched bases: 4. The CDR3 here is CASSTSGSTNEQFF. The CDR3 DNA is TGTGCCAGTAGCACTAGCGGGAGCACCAATGAGCAGTTCTTC.

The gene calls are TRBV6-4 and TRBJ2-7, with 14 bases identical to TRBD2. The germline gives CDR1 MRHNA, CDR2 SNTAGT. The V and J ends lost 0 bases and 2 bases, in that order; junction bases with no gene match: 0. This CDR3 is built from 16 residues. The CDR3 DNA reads TGTGCCAGCAGTGACTCGACTAGCGGGAGGGCCTACGAGCAGTACTTC. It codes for CASSDSTSGRAYEQYF.

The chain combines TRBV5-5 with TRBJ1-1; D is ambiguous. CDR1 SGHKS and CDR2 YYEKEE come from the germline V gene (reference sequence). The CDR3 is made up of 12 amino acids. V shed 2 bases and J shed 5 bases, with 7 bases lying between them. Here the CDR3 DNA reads TGTGCCAGCAGCTTTGGGATAACTGAAGCTTTCTTT. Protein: CASSFGITEAFF.

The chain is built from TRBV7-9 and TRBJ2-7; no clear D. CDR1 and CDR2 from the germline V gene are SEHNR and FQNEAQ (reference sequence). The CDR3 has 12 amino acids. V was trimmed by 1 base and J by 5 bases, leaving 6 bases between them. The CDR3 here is CASSLGANEQYF. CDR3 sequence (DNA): TGTGCCAGCAGCTTAGGAGCTAACGAGCAGTACTTC.

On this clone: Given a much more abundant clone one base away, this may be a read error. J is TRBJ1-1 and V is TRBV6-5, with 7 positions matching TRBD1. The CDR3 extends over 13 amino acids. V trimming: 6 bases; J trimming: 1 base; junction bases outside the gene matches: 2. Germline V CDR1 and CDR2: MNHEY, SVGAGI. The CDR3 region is CASSRTGNTEAFF. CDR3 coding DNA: TGTGCCAGCAGCCGGACAGGGAACACTGAAGCTTTCTTT.

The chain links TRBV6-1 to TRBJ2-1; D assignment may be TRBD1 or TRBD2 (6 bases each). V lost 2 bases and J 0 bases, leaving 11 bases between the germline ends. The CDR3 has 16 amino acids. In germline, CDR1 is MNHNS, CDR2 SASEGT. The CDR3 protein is CASSEQGGTSYNEQFF. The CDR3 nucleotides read TGTGCCAGCAGTGAACAAGGGGGGACCTCCTACAATGAGCAGTTCTTC.

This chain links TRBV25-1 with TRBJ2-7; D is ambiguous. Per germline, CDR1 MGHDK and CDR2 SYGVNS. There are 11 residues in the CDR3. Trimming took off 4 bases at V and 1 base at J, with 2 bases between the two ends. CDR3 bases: TGTGCCAGCAGTGCTTCCTACGAGCAGTACTTC. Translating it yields CASSASYEQYF.

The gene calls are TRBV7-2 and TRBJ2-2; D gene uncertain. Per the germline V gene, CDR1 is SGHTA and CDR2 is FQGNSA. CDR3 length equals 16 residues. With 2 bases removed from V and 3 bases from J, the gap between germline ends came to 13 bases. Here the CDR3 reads CASSLRLVFDTGELFF. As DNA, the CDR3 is TGTGCCAGCAGCTTACGCCTGGTATTCGACACCGGGGAGCTGTTTTTT.

CDR3 in amino acids: CASSANRGRDGYTF. CDR3 nucleotide sequence: TGTGCCAGCAGTGCCAACAGGGGGCGCGACGGCTACACCTTC. The chain couples TRBV6-1 to TRBJ1-2, with 9 bases identical to TRBD1. V dropped 4 bases and J dropped 8; count of bases not matched to a gene: 8. This CDR3 has 14 residues. From germline, CDR1 is MNHNS and CDR2 SASEGT.

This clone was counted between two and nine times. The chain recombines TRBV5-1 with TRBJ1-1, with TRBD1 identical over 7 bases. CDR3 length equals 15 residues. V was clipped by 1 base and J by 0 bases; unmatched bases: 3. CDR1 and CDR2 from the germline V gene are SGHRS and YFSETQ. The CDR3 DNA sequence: TGCGCCAGCAGCTTGAGAGGGGGCATGAACACTGAAGCTTTCTTT. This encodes CASSLRGGMNTEAFF.

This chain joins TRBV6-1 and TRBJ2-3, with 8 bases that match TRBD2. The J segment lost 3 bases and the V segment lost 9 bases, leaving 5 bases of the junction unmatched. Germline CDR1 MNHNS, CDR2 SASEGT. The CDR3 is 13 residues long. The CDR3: CASRIAGTDTQYF. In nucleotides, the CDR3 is TGTGCCAGTCGAATAGCGGGAACAGATACGCAGTATTTT.

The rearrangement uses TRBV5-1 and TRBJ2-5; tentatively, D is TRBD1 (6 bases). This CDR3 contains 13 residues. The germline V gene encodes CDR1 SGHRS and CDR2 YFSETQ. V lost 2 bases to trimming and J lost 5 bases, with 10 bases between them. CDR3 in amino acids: CASSFAGDETQYF. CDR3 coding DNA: TGCGCCAGCAGCTTTGCAGGGGATGAGACCCAGTACTTC. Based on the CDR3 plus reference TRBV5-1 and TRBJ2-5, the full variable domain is KAGVTQTPRYLIKTRGQQVTLSCSPISGHRSVSWYQQTPGQGLQFLFEYFSETQRNKGNFPGRFSGRQFSNSRSEMNVSTLELGDSALYLCASSFAGDETQYFGPGTRLLVL.

The CDR3 nucleotides read TGTGCCAGCAGTGTGGAGGGTCAGGGTGAGCAGTTCTTC. Translating it yields CASSVEGQGEQFF. J is TRBJ2-1 and V is TRBV6-4; TRBD2 is a possible D gene (6 bases). CDR3 length equals 13 residues. Germline CDR1 is MRHNA and CDR2 is SNTAGT. Trimming took off 4 bases at V and 9 bases at J, with 13 bases between the two ends.